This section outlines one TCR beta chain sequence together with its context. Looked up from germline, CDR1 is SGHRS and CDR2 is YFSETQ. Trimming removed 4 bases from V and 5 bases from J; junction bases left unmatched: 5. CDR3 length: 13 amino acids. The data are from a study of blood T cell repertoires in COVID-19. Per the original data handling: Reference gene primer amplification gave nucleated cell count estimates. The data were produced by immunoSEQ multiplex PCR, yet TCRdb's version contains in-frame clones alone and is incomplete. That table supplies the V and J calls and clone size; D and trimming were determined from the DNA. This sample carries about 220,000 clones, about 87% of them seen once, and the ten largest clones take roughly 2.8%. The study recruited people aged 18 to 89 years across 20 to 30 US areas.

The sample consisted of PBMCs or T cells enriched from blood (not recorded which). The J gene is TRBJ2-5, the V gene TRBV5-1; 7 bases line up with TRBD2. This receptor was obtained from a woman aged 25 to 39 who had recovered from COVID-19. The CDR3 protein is CASSPSGDETQYF. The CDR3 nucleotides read TGCGCCAGCAGCCCCAGCGGGGACGAGACCCAGTACTTC.